This T cell receptor (beta chain) was recorded in a study of blood T cells in healthy people across ages. Broader study findings: Expanded clonotype shifts may have been confounded, as the donors had an unknown CMV status.

Per individual sample, total RNA of at least 5 micrograms was extracted. Alongside a J-beta primer mix, a sample-barcoded 5' primer served in a second PCR lasting roughly 7 to 11 cycles. TCRdb re-called the 5' RACE reads with MiXCR, one entry per CDR3 protein. The sample yields fewer than 2 million distinct CDR3 sequences, about two fifths seen once. In regard to this clonotype: The antigen remains unidentified.

The receptor's source is a human donor in good health. The sequenced sample consisted of blood.

The CDR3 DNA reads as TGTGCCAGTAGGGAGCCGGGGTATGGCTACACCTTC. This encodes CASREPGYGYTF. This rearrangement joins TRBV19 to TRBJ1-2; no clear D gene. Germline CDR1 is LNHDA and CDR2 is SQIVND (reference sequence). The CDR3 totals 12 residues. V gave up 6 bases and J gave up 5 bases, with 10 bases separating them.